Shown below are 23 T cell receptor beta chains from a single sample sequenced in a study of identical twins. TCRdb itself ran the 5' RACE reads through MiXCR, one entry per CDR3 protein. The profile shows some 460,000 distinct CDR3 sequences, 12% to 15% of them singletons. The same data also contributed to another study, on yellow fever vaccine responses in identical twins.

Sequenced input: CD4+ T cells sorted from blood. These receptors all come from a young woman in good health.

This clonotype has more than one count but fewer than ten. The gene calls are TRBV7-3 and TRBJ2-3; possible D gene TRBD2, 7 bases. The V end was cut by 5 bases, the J end by 3 bases, with 18 bases between. CDR3 length: 16 residues. CDR1 and CDR2 (germline): SGHTA, FQGTGA. Written as DNA, the CDR3 is TGTGCCAGCAGCCCCAACTCGGGGGGCAGGACAGATACGCAGTATTTT. The encoded protein is CASSPNSGGRTDTQYF.

The CDR3: CASSPTPGVQETQYF. The CDR3 DNA reads TGTGCCAGCAGCCCGACTCCAGGGGTCCAAGAGACCCAGTACTTC. The genes are TRBV7-8 and TRBJ2-5; TRBD1 might be the D (6 bases). Deletions cut 5 bases from V and 1 base from J, with 14 bases between. The CDR3 spans 15 residues. Per germline, CDR1 SGHVS and CDR2 FQNEAQ.

This chain joins TRBV6-5 and TRBJ1-6; 12 nucleotides agree with TRBD1. The CDR3 sequence is 15 residues long. Germline trimming cut 4 bases from V and 9 bases from J; bases unmatched to any gene: 4. From germline, CDR1 is MNHEY and CDR2 SVGAGI. The CDR3 loop is CASSFRDRGRSPLHF. The CDR3 nucleotides read TGTGCCAGCAGTTTTCGGGACAGGGGGCGTTCACCCCTCCACTTT.

V usage is TRBV20-1 and J usage is TRBJ2-3; TRBD2 might be the D (5 bases). V was trimmed by 5 bases and J by 5 bases, leaving 20 bases between them. The CDR3 is 15 amino acids. The germline CDR1 and CDR2 sequences are DFQATT and SNEGSKA (reference sequence). CDR3 sequence reads: CSAGEMGAGEDTQYF. In DNA, the CDR3 is TGCAGTGCTGGCGAGATGGGAGCAGGTGAAGATACGCAGTATTTT.

The rearrangement links TRBV7-8 to TRBJ2-7; no firm D call. The CDR3 covers 11 residues. Looked up from germline, CDR1 is SGHVS and CDR2 is FQNEAQ. Between the trimmed V and J ends, which lost 10 bases and 6 bases, there was a span of 13 bases. In DNA form, the CDR3 reads TGTGCCATCAGTCGAAAGGGCGAGCAGTACTTC. This gives the protein CAISRKGEQYF.

The rearrangement links TRBV28 to TRBJ2-6, with D perhaps TRBD2 (5 bases). V was pared by 10 bases and J by 0 bases, with 13 bases between. From germline, CDR1 is MDHEN and CDR2 SYDVKM. CDR3 length equals 15 residues. In nucleotides, the CDR3 is TGTGCCATAAAGAGGGATAGCTCTGGGGCCAACGTCCTGACTTTC. Its translation is CAIKRDSSGANVLTF.

The chain couples TRBV10-3 to TRBJ2-7; 7 bases agree with TRBD1. After removal of 7 bases from V and 4 bases from J, the junction contained 13 bases not matched to a gene. Looked up from germline, CDR1 is ENHRY and CDR2 is SYGVKD. This CDR3 region has 15 residues. The CDR3 DNA reads TGTGCCATCATGGGGCCGGGACAGCAAGCTTACGAGCAGTACTTC. Residues: CAIMGPGQQAYEQYF.

This clonotype was found a few times. The V call is TRBV29-1, the J call TRBJ2-1; 13 positions agree with TRBD2. Germline CDR1 reads SQVTM; CDR2 reads ANQGSEA. This CDR3 contains 15 residues. V was pared by 7 bases and J by 4 bases, with 7 bases of the junction left unmatched. The chain's CDR3 is CSAGTSGNVYNEQFF. CDR3 nucleotides: TGCAGCGCCGGGACTAGCGGGAACGTTTACAATGAGCAGTTCTTC.

V usage is TRBV14 and J usage is TRBJ2-1; 14 bases map to TRBD2. The V and J ends lost 1 base and 9 bases, in that order; junction bases with no gene match: 2. There are 15 residues in the CDR3. CDR1 and CDR2 from the germline V gene are SGHDN and FVKESK. CDR3 DNA: TGTGCCAGCAGCCAAGGACTAGCGGGAGGGCGTGAGCAGTTCTTC. This gives the protein CASSQGLAGGREQFF.

This clonotype has a count of ten or more. The chain couples TRBV7-2 to TRBJ2-2, with 9 bases that match TRBD2. Germline V lookup: CDR1 SGHTA, CDR2 FQGNSA. V lost 2 bases, J lost 4 bases, and 5 bases stayed unmatched. This CDR3 comprises 16 residues. The CDR3 sequence: CASSLSSGTSTGELFF. The CDR3 DNA follows: TGTGCCAGCAGCTTATCTAGCGGGACATCCACCGGGGAGCTGTTTTTT.

This clonotype was seen a handful of times. The chain carries TRBV11-2 and TRBJ2-1; possible D gene TRBD2, 6 bases. The V end was cut by 3 bases, the J end by 8 bases, with 14 bases between. Germline CDR1 and CDR2: SGHAT and FQNNGV. The length of the CDR3 is 14 residues. In DNA form, the CDR3 reads TGTGCCAGCAGCTTGACACCGGAGGGCCATGAGCAGTTCTTC. Translation gives CASSLTPEGHEQFF. Full variable domain (remainder filled in from reference TRBV11-2 and TRBJ2-1): EAGVAQSPRYKIIEKRQSVAFWCNPISGHATLYWYQQILGQGPKLLIQFQNNGVVDDSQLPKDRFSAERLKGVDSTLKIQPAKLEDSAVYLCASSLTPEGHEQFFGPGTRLTVL.

Turning to this clonotype: A read error may produce the germline difference seen at one junction end. The chain uses TRBV7-9 and TRBJ2-7, with unresolved D. The CDR3 sequence is 14 residues long. Looked up from germline, CDR1 is SEHNR and CDR2 is FQNEAQ (reference sequence). The CDR3 loop is CAGSQGRSGPEQYF. The CDR3 DNA follows: TGTGCCGGCAGCCAAGGCCGGAGTGGGCCCGAGCAGTACTTC.

This clonotype was observed a few times. The rearrangement uses TRBV7-2 and TRBJ2-1; 9 bases are shared with TRBD2. Trimming cost V 0 bases and J 2 bases; bases outside gene matches: 8. The CDR3 consists of 18 residues. The germline V gene encodes CDR1 SGHTA and CDR2 FQGNSA. The CDR3 region has the DNA TGTGCCAGCAGCTTAGCGCGGGGGGGCCGTAGAGCCTACAATGAGCAGTTCTTC. As protein: CASSLARGGRRAYNEQFF.

This clonotype has just a few counts. V usage is TRBV7-2 and J usage is TRBJ1-2, with a weak D call TRBD1 (5 bases). The length of the CDR3 is 14 residues. CDR1 is SGHTA and CDR2 is FQGNSA in the germline V gene. Deletions cut 1 base from V and 4 bases from J, with 10 bases between. This CDR3 reads CASSLGLGGYGYTF. For the CDR3, the DNA is TGTGCCAGCAGCTTAGGTCTCGGGGGCTATGGCTACACCTTC.

V gene TRBV5-6 combines with J gene TRBJ2-4; no clear D gene. The CDR3 totals 12 residues. Germline CDR1 SGHDT, CDR2 YYEEEE. Trimming took off 1 base at V and 6 bases at J, with 5 bases between the two ends. DNA for the CDR3: TGTGCCAGCAGCTTGTTTGGAAACATTCAGTACTTC. The encoded protein is CASSLFGNIQYF.

This clonotype was seen a handful of times. This sequence joins TRBV9 and TRBJ2-1, with TRBD2 identical over 14 bases. J was trimmed by 4 bases and V by 4 bases; bases with no gene match: 7. Germline V gene lookup returns CDR1 SGDLS and CDR2 YYNGEE. This CDR3 contains 17 residues. The CDR3 loop is CASSPRLAGGRYNEQFF. CDR3 nucleotide sequence: TGTGCCAGCAGCCCCCGACTAGCGGGGGGGCGGTACAATGAGCAGTTCTTC. The complete variable domain, with remaining parts taken from reference TRBV9 and TRBJ2-1, reads DSGVTQTPKHLITATGQRVTLRCSPRSGDLSVYWYQQSLDQGLQFLIQYYNGEERAKGNILERFSAQQFPDLHSELNLSSLELGDSALYFCASSPRLAGGRYNEQFFGPGTRLTVL.

This clonotype came up a few times. The chain is built from TRBV7-2 and TRBJ2-1; D gene uncertain. The CDR3 spans 15 residues. CDR1 SGHTA and CDR2 FQGNSA come from the germline V gene. The ends were cut back, 3 bases at V and 3 bases at J, with 12 bases in the middle. CDR3 loop: CASSFTPRSYNEQFF. For the CDR3, the DNA is TGTGCCAGCAGCTTTACTCCACGTAGCTACAATGAGCAGTTCTTC.

This clonotype came up a few times. V is TRBV2 and J is TRBJ1-1; D uncertain. The CDR3 has 11 amino acids. V was trimmed by 1 base and J by 11 bases, leaving 8 bases between them. Per the germline V gene, CDR1 is SNHLY and CDR2 is FYNNEI. The CDR3 region is CASSEGGRAFF. The CDR3 DNA sequence: TGTGCCAGCAGTGAAGGGGGTAGGGCTTTCTTT.

A remark on this clonotype: This may come from a read error, since a much larger clone is one base off. The rearrangement joins TRBV5-8 to TRBJ2-7; D not resolved. Trimming removed 4 bases at V and 0 bases at J, with 17 bases between. Germline V CDR1 and CDR2: SGHTS, YDEGEE. This CDR3 is 16 amino acids long. CDR3 nucleotide sequence: TGTGCCAGCAGCCGTCCGGGTACGCGGACCTCCTACGAGCAGTACTTC. It specifies CASSRPGTRTSYEQYF.

This clonotype was observed a few times. The chain links TRBV3-1 to TRBJ2-5, with D possibly matching TRBD1 (5 bases). There are 15 residues in the CDR3. V shed 5 bases and J shed 5 bases, with 18 bases lying between them. CDR1 is LGHDT, CDR2 YNNKEL, per germline (reference sequence). The CDR3 loop is CASSTQGTVGETQYF. CDR3 DNA sequence: TGTGCCAGCAGCACCCAGGGAACGGTTGGGGAGACCCAGTACTTC.

This chain links TRBV18 with TRBJ2-7, with D possibly called TRBD1 or TRBD2 (6 bases each). Trimming stripped 2 bases from V and 2 bases from J, with 10 bases between. Germline assignment: CDR1 KGHSH and CDR2 LQKENI. This CDR3 is 14 amino acids long. Here the CDR3 DNA reads TGTGCCAGCTCACCATCGCGGGACACCTACGAGCAGTACTTC. The encoded protein is CASSPSRDTYEQYF.

This clonotype was seen a few times. The CDR3 DNA sequence: TGCAGCGTCCCAACACCCGGGACTAGAACAGATACGCAGTATTTT. Translation gives CSVPTPGTRTDTQYF. The gene calls are TRBV29-1 and TRBJ2-3; 8 nucleotides match TRBD2. V trimming: 6 bases; J trimming: 3 bases; junction bases outside the gene matches: 11. CDR3 size: 15 residues. Germline-derived CDR1 and CDR2 are SQVTM and ANQGSEA.

In its sample, this clonotype was seen a few times. This rearrangement joins TRBV14 to TRBJ2-7, with D tentatively TRBD2 (6 bases). Trimming pared 3 bases from V and 4 bases from J, leaving 19 bases between. Germline-derived CDR1 and CDR2 are SGHDN and FVKESK. CDR3 size: 16 residues. The CDR3 sequence: CASSHGGAQLGYEQYF. For the CDR3, the DNA is TGTGCCAGCAGCCATGGCGGGGCCCAGCTTGGATACGAGCAGTACTTC.